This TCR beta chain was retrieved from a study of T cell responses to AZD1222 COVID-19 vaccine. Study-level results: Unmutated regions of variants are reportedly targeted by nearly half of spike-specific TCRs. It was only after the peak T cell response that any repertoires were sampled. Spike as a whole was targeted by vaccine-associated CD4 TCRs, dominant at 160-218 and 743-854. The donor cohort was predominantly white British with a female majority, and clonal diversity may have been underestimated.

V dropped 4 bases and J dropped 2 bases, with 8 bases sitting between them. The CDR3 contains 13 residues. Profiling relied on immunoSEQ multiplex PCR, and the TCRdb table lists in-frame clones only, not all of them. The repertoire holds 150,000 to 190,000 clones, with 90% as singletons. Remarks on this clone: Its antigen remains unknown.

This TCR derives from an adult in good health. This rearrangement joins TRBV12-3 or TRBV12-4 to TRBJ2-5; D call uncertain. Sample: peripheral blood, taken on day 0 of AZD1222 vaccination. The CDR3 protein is CASSWGTQETQYF. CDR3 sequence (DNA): TGTGCCAGCAGTTGGGGAACGCAAGAGACCCAGTACTTC.